The rows below give T cell receptor beta chains drawn from one sample of a study of blood T cell repertoires in COVID-19. Some clones are missing from TCRdb's copy, which holds only in-frame ones; the method was immunoSEQ multiplex PCR. The data show about 250,000 clones, just over 90% seen once. Sequencing was performed on PBMCs or T cells enriched from blood (not recorded which). All receptors derive from a woman aged 18 to 35 who had recovered from COVID-19. Both conserved end residues are part of each CDR3. D genes are given only for firm matches. Clone size, where shown, is once, few, many, or a class for clones that have expanded.

size: .; V: TRBV25-1; J: TRBJ2-1; D: TRBD1; DNA: TGTGCCAGCAGTACCCCCGACAGGGCCAATGAGCAGTTCTTC; CDR3: CASSTPDRANEQFF
size: .; V: TRBV5-4; J: TRBJ2-2; D: .; DNA: TGTGCCAGCAGCTTGCAGGGAATGAACACCGGGGAGCTGTTTTTT; CDR3: CASSLQGMNTGELFF
size: .; V: TRBV29-1; J: TRBJ1-2; D: TRBD1; DNA: TGCAGCGTTGATGAGTTCGACAGGGGTCACACCTTC; CDR3: CSVDEFDRGHTF
size: .; V: TRBV6-2/TRBV6-3; J: TRBJ2-3; D: TRBD2; DNA: TGTGCCAGCAGCCGTGGGACTAGCGACAGCACAGATACGCAGTATTTT; CDR3: CASSRGTSDSTDTQYF
size: .; V: TRBV6-1; J: TRBJ1-2; D: TRBD1; DNA: TGTGCCAGCAGTGAAGGGGGACAGAGAGGATTCGGAGACTATGGCTACACCTTC; CDR3: CASSEGGQRGFGDYGYTF
size: .; V: TRBV4-3; J: TRBJ1-3; D: .; DNA: TGCGCCAGCAGCCAAGTTTACGGCGGGAGAAACACCATATATTTT; CDR3: CASSQVYGGRNTIYF
size: .; V: TRBV7-9; J: TRBJ1-6; D: .; DNA: TGTGCCAGCAGCGCGGGACCGAATTCACCCCTCCACTTT; CDR3: CASSAGPNSPLHF
size: .; V: TRBV6-5; J: TRBJ2-2; D: .; DNA: TGTGCCAGCAGTTACCGACACGGGGAGCTGTTTTTT; CDR3: CASSYRHGELFF
size: .; V: TRBV3-1/TRBV3-2; J: TRBJ1-4; D: .; DNA: TGTGCCAGCAGCCATGGGGGGGCCAAGGGTGAAAAACTGTTTTTT; CDR3: CASSHGGAKGEKLFF
size: .; V: TRBV2; J: TRBJ2-5; D: .; DNA: TGTGCCCACCCGGTTGGGCCCCAAGAGACCCAGTACTTC; CDR3: CAHPVGPQETQYF
size: .; V: TRBV10-3; J: TRBJ1-1; D: .; DNA: TGTGCCATCAAGATAGGGCAGGGGAACACTGAAGCTTTCTTT; CDR3: CAIKIGQGNTEAFF
size: .; V: TRBV7-3; J: TRBJ2-4; D: .; DNA: TGTGCCAGCAGTCGTGCCTGGGGCAACATTCAGTACTTC; CDR3: CASSRAWGNIQYF
size: .; V: TRBV5-5; J: TRBJ2-3; D: TRBD2; DNA: TGTGCCAGCGGGGGGACTAGCGGGAGGTCTTTT; CDR3: CASGGTSGRSF
size: .; V: TRBV2; J: TRBJ1-2; D: TRBD1; DNA: TGTGCCAGCAGTAGACAGGGGATTGTAGGCTACACCTTC; CDR3: CASSRQGIVGYTF
size: .; V: TRBV27; J: TRBJ1-5; D: .; DNA: TGTGCCAGCAGTGACGGGATTCATCAGCCCCAGCATTTT; CDR3: CASSDGIHQPQHF
size: .; V: TRBV5-4; J: TRBJ1-1; D: TRBD1; DNA: TGTGCCAGCAGCTGGAACAGGGGAGATGGGGCTTTCTTT; CDR3: CASSWNRGDGAFF
size: .; V: TRBV27; J: TRBJ1-2; D: .; DNA: TGTGCCAGCAGTTTAAGGGGTCAGAGCTACACCTTC; CDR3: CASSLRGQSYTF
size: .; V: TRBV4-1; J: TRBJ2-7; D: .; DNA: TGCGCCAGCAGCCAAGGGCAATCCTTCTACGAGCAGTACTTC; CDR3: CASSQGQSFYEQYF
size: .; V: TRBV2; J: TRBJ1-5; D: .; DNA: TGTGCCGGCCTGCGGGGTAGCAATCAGCCCCAGCATTTT; CDR3: CAGLRGSNQPQHF
size: .; V: TRBV18; J: TRBJ2-1; D: TRBD1; DNA: TGTGCCAGCTCACTTGGGACAGGGGGATACAATGAGCAGTTCTTC; CDR3: CASSLGTGGYNEQFF
size: once; V: TRBV2; J: TRBJ2-7; D: .; DNA: TGTGCCAGCAGTGAGCACGGAGGGGAGCAGTACTTC; CDR3: CASSEHGGEQYF
size: .; V: TRBV19; J: TRBJ2-2; D: .; DNA: TGTGCCAGTAGTATGGAGACCTCGGTCCGTTCCTGGGGGGAGCTGTTTTTT; CDR3: CASSMETSVRSWGELFF
size: once; V: TRBV3-1/TRBV3-2; J: TRBJ2-1; D: TRBD2; DNA: TGTGCCAGCAGCAGGGTGGGCGGGAGAGCCTACAATGAGCAGTTCTTC; CDR3: CASSRVGGRAYNEQFF
size: .; V: TRBV3-1/TRBV3-2; J: TRBJ2-7; D: .; DNA: TGTGCCAGCAGCCAAGAAGGGGACGAGCAGTACTTC; CDR3: CASSQEGDEQYF
size: .; V: TRBV11-2; J: TRBJ2-1; D: .; DNA: TGTGCCAGCAGCTCCCTCTCCGGGGGAGCCAATTATGAGCAGTTCTTC; CDR3: CASSSLSGGANYEQFF
size: .; V: TRBV11-3; J: TRBJ2-1; D: TRBD2; DNA: TGTGCCAGCAGCTTTAGCGGGAGTTCCCTCAATGAGCAGTTCTTC; CDR3: CASSFSGSSLNEQFF
size: .; V: TRBV9; J: TRBJ2-3; D: .; DNA: TGTGCCAGCAGCGTGGGACTCCCTGCCACAGATACGCAGTATTTT; CDR3: CASSVGLPATDTQYF
size: .; V: TRBV7-9; J: TRBJ1-4; D: TRBD1; DNA: TGTGCCAGCAGCTTAGGGGACAGGGGATCTAATGAAAAACTGTTTTTT; CDR3: CASSLGDRGSNEKLFF
size: .; V: TRBV5-1; J: TRBJ2-3; D: .; DNA: TGCGCCAGCAGCCTGGAGACAGCAAGCACAGATACGCAGTATTTT; CDR3: CASSLETASTDTQYF
size: once; V: TRBV11-2; J: TRBJ1-2; D: TRBD1; DNA: TGTGCCAGCAGCCCACAGGGGTATGGCTACACCTTC; CDR3: CASSPQGYGYTF
size: .; V: TRBV3-1/TRBV3-2; J: TRBJ1-5; D: TRBD1; DNA: TGTGCCAGCAGTTACGGACAGGTCAATCAGCCCCAGCATTTT; CDR3: CASSYGQVNQPQHF
size: .; V: TRBV5-4; J: TRBJ1-4; D: TRBD1; DNA: TGTGCCAGCAGCCAGGGACAGGGGGTTGGAGAAAAACTGTTTTTT; CDR3: CASSQGQGVGEKLFF
size: .; V: TRBV4-1; J: TRBJ2-4; D: .; DNA: TGCGCCAGCAGCCAAGTAGGGGGAAGCGTCAATAGGGTTCAGTACTTC; CDR3: CASSQVGGSVNRVQYF
size: .; V: TRBV3-1/TRBV3-2; J: TRBJ1-2; D: TRBD1; DNA: TGTGCCAGCAGCCAAGATGTAGGACAGGGGTTAGGGTATGGCTACACCTTC; CDR3: CASSQDVGQGLGYGYTF
size: .; V: TRBV5-6; J: TRBJ2-2; D: TRBD2; DNA: TGTGCCAGCAGCTTGGGACGACTAGCGGGAGCCCCCGGGGAGCTGTTTTTT; CDR3: CASSLGRLAGAPGELFF
size: .; V: TRBV19; J: TRBJ1-1; D: .; DNA: TGTGCCAGTAGTCTTCCAGGGGCCACTGAAGCTTTCTTT; CDR3: CASSLPGATEAFF
size: .; V: TRBV10-3; J: TRBJ1-1; D: TRBD1; DNA: TGTGCCACCGACCCGGGACAGGGGTTTAGCACTGAAGCTTTCTTT; CDR3: CATDPGQGFSTEAFF
size: .; V: TRBV19; J: TRBJ1-2; D: .; DNA: TGTGCCAGTAGTAGCCCCTGGGACTCCCTCAACTATGGCTACACCTTC; CDR3: CASSSPWDSLNYGYTF
size: once; V: TRBV27; J: TRBJ2-7; D: TRBD1; DNA: TGTGCCAGCAGTTCCCGGGACAGGGTGGACGAGCAGTACTTC; CDR3: CASSSRDRVDEQYF
size: once; V: TRBV2; J: TRBJ1-5; D: TRBD1; DNA: TGTGCCAGCAGTGTGACAGGGGAGCTGGTTCAGCCCCAGCATTTT; CDR3: CASSVTGELVQPQHF
size: .; V: TRBV11-3; J: TRBJ1-5; D: .; DNA: TGTGCCAGAAAACCGGGACTGAAACATCAGCCCCAGCATTTT; CDR3: CARKPGLKHQPQHF
size: .; V: TRBV4-2; J: TRBJ1-2; D: .; DNA: TGTGCCAGCAGCCAAGTCGGACAGAGCTATGGCTACACCTTC; CDR3: CASSQVGQSYGYTF
size: .; V: TRBV15; J: TRBJ2-1; D: TRBD1; DNA: TGTGCCACCAGCAGAGAGACAGGGACCTACAATGAGCAGTTCTTC; CDR3: CATSRETGTYNEQFF
size: .; V: TRBV12-3/TRBV12-4; J: TRBJ2-1; D: .; DNA: TGTGCCAGCGGTCGGGGTAATGAGCAGTTCTTC; CDR3: CASGRGNEQFF
size: .; V: TRBV19; J: TRBJ1-5; D: .; DNA: TGTGCCAGTAGTAAAGGGGGCAATCAGCCCCAGCATTTT; CDR3: CASSKGGNQPQHF
size: .; V: TRBV4-2; J: TRBJ1-4; D: .; DNA: TGTGCCAGCAGCCAGTGGGCCCTTAATGAAAAACTGTTTTTT; CDR3: CASSQWALNEKLFF
size: .; V: TRBV9; J: TRBJ1-2; D: .; DNA: TGTGCCAGCAGCCCTAGACCAGCTCTCTATGGCTACACCTTC; CDR3: CASSPRPALYGYTF
size: once; V: TRBV19; J: TRBJ1-2; D: TRBD1; DNA: TGTGCCAGTAGTATGTGGGGACAGACAGCTAACTATGGCTACACCTTC; CDR3: CASSMWGQTANYGYTF
size: once; V: TRBV3-1/TRBV3-2; J: TRBJ1-2; D: .; DNA: TGTGCCAGCAGCCAAGAATTTTACCGAGTGGAGGGCTACACCTTC; CDR3: CASSQEFYRVEGYTF
size: .; V: TRBV7-3; J: TRBJ1-1; D: TRBD1; DNA: TGTGCCAGCAGCGAAGCAGGGGGCACTGAAGCTTTCTTT; CDR3: CASSEAGGTEAFF
size: few; V: TRBV6-6; J: TRBJ2-7; D: TRBD1; DNA: TGTGCCAGCAGTCGATCCCTGACAGGGGGCAGGTACGAGCAGTACTTC; CDR3: CASSRSLTGGRYEQYF
size: few; V: TRBV11-2; J: TRBJ2-7; D: .; DNA: TGTGCCAGCAGCCCGGCGGCGGGCGTTAACTCCTACGAGCAGTACTTC; CDR3: CASSPAAGVNSYEQYF